This TCR beta chain appears in the sequencing data of a study of blood T cell repertoires in COVID-19. Study overall: COVID-19 samples, acute and convalescent, were from the United States, Italy and Spain.

This clone was counted a few times. This CDR3 comprises 11 residues. V lost 6 bases, J lost 8 bases, and 10 bases lay in between. The authors' processing: Cell counts per sample came from amplifying reference gene primers. Some clones are missing from TCRdb's copy, which holds only in-frame ones; the method was immunoSEQ multiplex PCR. The V and J calls and the clone size are those of that table, but D and trimming were determined from the DNA. The sample consists of a few hundred thousand clones, about nine tenths of them appearing once. The sequence was obtained from a human donor in a cohort exposed to, infected with or recovered from COVID-19 (not recorded which). The donor label of this sample is uncertain. The genes are TRBV12-3 or TRBV12-4 and TRBJ1-2; tentatively, D is TRBD1 (6 bases). The specimen was PBMCs or T cells enriched from blood (not recorded which). CDR3 region: CASRVRGGYTF. The CDR3 DNA follows: TGTGCCAGCAGGGTCAGGGGAGGCTACACCTTC.